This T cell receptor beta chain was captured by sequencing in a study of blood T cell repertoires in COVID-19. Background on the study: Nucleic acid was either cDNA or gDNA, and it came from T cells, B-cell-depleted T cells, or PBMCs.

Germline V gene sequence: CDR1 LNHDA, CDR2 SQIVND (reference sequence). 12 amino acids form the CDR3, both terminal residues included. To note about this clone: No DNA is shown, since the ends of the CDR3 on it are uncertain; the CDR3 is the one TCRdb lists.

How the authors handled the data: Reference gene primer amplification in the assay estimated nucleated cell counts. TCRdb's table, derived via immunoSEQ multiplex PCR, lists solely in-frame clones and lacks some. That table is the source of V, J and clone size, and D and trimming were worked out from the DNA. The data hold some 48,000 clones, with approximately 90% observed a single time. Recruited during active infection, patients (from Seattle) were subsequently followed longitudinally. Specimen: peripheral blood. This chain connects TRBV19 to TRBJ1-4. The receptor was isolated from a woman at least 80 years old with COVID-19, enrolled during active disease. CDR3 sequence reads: CASSGRGEKLFF.